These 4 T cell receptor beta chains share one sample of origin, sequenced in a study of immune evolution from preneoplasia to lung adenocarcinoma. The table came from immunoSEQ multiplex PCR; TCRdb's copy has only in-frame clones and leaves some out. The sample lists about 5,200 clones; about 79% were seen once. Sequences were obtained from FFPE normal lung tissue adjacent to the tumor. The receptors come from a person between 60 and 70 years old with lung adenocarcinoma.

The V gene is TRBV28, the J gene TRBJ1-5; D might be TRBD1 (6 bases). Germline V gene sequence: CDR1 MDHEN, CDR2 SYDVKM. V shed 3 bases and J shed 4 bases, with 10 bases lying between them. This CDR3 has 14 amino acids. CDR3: CASSFPGQNQPQHF. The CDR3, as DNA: TGTGCCAGCAGTTTCCCCGGACAGAATCAGCCCCAGCATTTT.

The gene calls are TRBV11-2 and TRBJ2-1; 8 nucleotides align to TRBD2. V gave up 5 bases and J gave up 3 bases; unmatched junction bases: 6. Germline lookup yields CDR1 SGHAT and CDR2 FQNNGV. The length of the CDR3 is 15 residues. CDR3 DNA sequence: TGTGCCAGCAGCCTTGGGAGCGGGGGCTACAATGAGCAGTTCTTC. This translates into CASSLGSGGYNEQFF.

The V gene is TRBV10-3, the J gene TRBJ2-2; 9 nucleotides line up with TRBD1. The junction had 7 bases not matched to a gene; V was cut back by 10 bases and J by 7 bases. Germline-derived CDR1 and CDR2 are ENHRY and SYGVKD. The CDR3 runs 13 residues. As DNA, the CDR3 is TGTGCCACCCGGGACAGGGATGGCGGGGAGCTGTTTTTT. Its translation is CATRDRDGGELFF.

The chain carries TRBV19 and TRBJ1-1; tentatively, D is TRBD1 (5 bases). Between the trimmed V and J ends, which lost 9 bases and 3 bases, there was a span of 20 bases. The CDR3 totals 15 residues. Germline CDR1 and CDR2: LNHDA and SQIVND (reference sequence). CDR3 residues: CASKRGVNDYTEAFF. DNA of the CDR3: TGTGCCAGCAAAAGGGGCGTGAATGATTACACTGAAGCTTTCTTT.